The rows below give T cell receptor beta chains drawn from one sample of a study of T cell responses to AZD1222 COVID-19 vaccine. The protocol was immunoSEQ multiplex PCR, while the TCRdb copy is restricted to in-frame clones and leaves out a portion. The repertoire has 200,000 or so clones, about 94% of them found once; the top ten carry roughly 10%. The sample was peripheral blood, taken on day 0 of AZD1222 vaccination. These receptors were collected from an adult in good health. Each CDR3 is given with its conserved first and last residue. Each record gives: CDR3 length, V gene, clone size, D gene, J gene, CDR3 DNA, CDR3 protein. The D gene is left open where the match is weak. For some rows the clone size is stated as once, few or many, or as a class when expanded; others skip it.

>13|TRBV19|NA|NA|TRBJ1-5
TGTGCCAGTAGTTCCCCAGGCCCATCGCCCCAGCATTTT
CASSSPGPSPQHF
>11|TRBV6-5|NA|NA|TRBJ2-1
TGTGCCAGCAGTTTGTTGGGTGAGCAGTTCTTC
CASSLLGEQFF
>15|TRBV27|once|NA|TRBJ2-1
TGTGCCAGCAGTTTAGTCGGGGTACAGTACAATGAGCAGTTCTTC
CASSLVGVQYNEQFF
>12|TRBV30|NA|NA|TRBJ2-7
TGTGCCTGGAGTGTTGGGCCCTACGAGCAGTACTTC
CAWSVGPYEQYF
>12|TRBV14|NA|NA|TRBJ2-7
TGTGCCAGCAGCCAAGATACGTACGAGCAGTACTTC
CASSQDTYEQYF
>11|TRBV30|NA|NA|TRBJ1-3
TGTGCCCATCAGCGGGGAAACACCATATATTTT
CAHQRGNTIYF
>15|TRBV30|once|TRBD1|TRBJ1-1
TGTGCCTGGAGACCAGGGGGGGAGGGAAGGACTGAAGCTTTCTTT
CAWRPGGEGRTEAFF
>16|TRBV19|NA|NA|TRBJ1-4
TGTGCCAGTAGTAGGCGGACAGAAGCAACTAATGAAAAACTGTTTTTT
CASSRRTEATNEKLFF
>15|TRBV6-5|NA|TRBD2|TRBJ2-7
TGTGCCAGCAGTCTGACGGCTAGCGGGAGGGCCGAGCAGTACTTC
CASSLTASGRAEQYF
>12|TRBV7-2|NA|NA|TRBJ2-3
TGTGCCAGCAGCCTTGAACGTGGTACGCAGTATTTT
CASSLERGTQYF
>15|TRBV7-3|NA|NA|TRBJ2-7
TGTGCCAGCAGTGGTAGTAGGGCTCCTTTCTACGAGCAGTACTTC
CASSGSRAPFYEQYF
>14|TRBV30|NA|NA|TRBJ1-2
TGTGCCTGGAGTGTACCAGGGAACCCTATGGGCTACACCTTC
CAWSVPGNPMGYTF
>14|TRBV29-1|NA|NA|TRBJ2-7
TGCAGCGTTTGCGGACCCTTATCCTCCTACGAGCAGTACTTC
CSVCGPLSSYEQYF
>14|TRBV28|NA|NA|TRBJ1-3
TGTGCCAGCAGTTTACGGGACGGCAGAAACACCATATATTTT
CASSLRDGRNTIYF
>15|TRBV5-5|NA|NA|TRBJ2-5
TGTGCCAGCAGCTTGGGACAGCTGAGGGAAGAGACCCAGTACTTC
CASSLGQLREETQYF
>14|TRBV28|NA|NA|TRBJ1-5
TGTGCCAGCAGTACCCTGTGGCAACAACAGCCCCAGCATTTT
CASSTLWQQQPQHF
>12|TRBV24-1|NA|TRBD2|TRBJ2-5
TGTGCCACCAGCCGGGGGGAAGAGACCCAGTACTTC
CATSRGEETQYF
>14|TRBV11-2|NA|NA|TRBJ2-5
TGTGCCAGCAGCTCCACGACAGAAGCGGAGACCCAGTACTTC
CASSSTTEAETQYF
>17|TRBV15|NA|NA|TRBJ1-2
TGTGCCACCAGCAGAATCCTTCGAAACAGGCCCCCCTATGGCTACACCTTC
CATSRILRNRPPYGYTF
>16|TRBV4-1|NA|NA|TRBJ1-1
TGCGCCAGCACCCTCACTCTCGGCAGTCGGGGCACTGAAGCTTTCTTT
CASTLTLGSRGTEAFF
>17|TRBV7-6|NA|NA|TRBJ1-4
TGTGCCAGCAGCCCCGGACCTCAGACTGCAACTAATGAAAAACTGTTTTTT
CASSPGPQTATNEKLFF
>14|TRBV9|NA|TRBD2|TRBJ2-1
TGTGCCAGCAGCCCGGGGGGAGACTACAATGAGCAGTTCTTC
CASSPGGDYNEQFF
>11|TRBV5-4|NA|NA|TRBJ2-1
TGTGCCAGCAGCTTGGGAGTGGAGCAGTTCTTC
CASSLGVEQFF
>13|TRBV18|NA|TRBD1|TRBJ2-7
TGTGCCAGCTCACCACGGCAGGGGGACGAGCAGTACTTC
CASSPRQGDEQYF
>13|TRBV12-3/TRBV12-4|NA|NA|TRBJ2-1
TGTGCCAGCAGCCAGGGGACGCACGATGAGCAGTTCTTC
CASSQGTHDEQFF
>12|TRBV27|NA|NA|TRBJ1-4
TGTGCCAGCAGTCCCCCTAATGAAAAACTGTTTTTT
CASSPPNEKLFF
>12|TRBV2|NA|TRBD1|TRBJ1-1
TGTGCCATTCGGCAGGGGGACACTGAAGCTTTCTTT
CAIRQGDTEAFF